The 17 T cell receptor beta chains given below trace back to one sample, sequenced in a study of T-cell reconstitution after alpha-beta-depleted transplantation in children. Construction of the TCRbeta library involved unique molecular identifiers. MiXCR, applied by TCRdb to the PCR reads, yields one record per CDR3 protein. The profile covers approximately 1,000,000 distinct CDR3 sequences, with less than 30% appearing a single time and roughly 28% taken by the ten largest. This specimen consisted of PBMCs, mostly from graft donor cells, obtained 360 days after TCRalphabeta/CD19-depleted stem cell transplant. The receptors derive from a boy in the first two years of life who had a stem cell transplant for SCID, so the T cells may come from the graft donor.

This clonotype appeared once. The CDR3 nucleotides are TGTGCCACCACCGGGACGAGGGGGTTCAATGAGCAGTTCTTC. Residues: CATTGTRGFNEQFF. The V and J genes are TRBV7-8 and TRBJ2-1; TRBD1 might be the D (6 bases). This CDR3 contains 14 residues. Germline V gene lookup returns CDR1 SGHVS and CDR2 FQNEAQ. Trimming stripped 10 bases from V and 6 bases from J, with 19 bases between.

The sample holds a few counts of this clonotype. This sequence joins TRBV7-9 and TRBJ2-1; unclear D gene. The germline CDR1 and CDR2 sequences are SEHNR and FQNEAQ (reference sequence). The CDR3 contains 13 residues. Deletions cut 5 bases from V and 14 bases from J, with 19 bases between. In nucleotides, the CDR3 is TGTGCCAGCAGCCTTCTCCTGGACGGCTATAAGTTCTTC. It translates to CASSLLLDGYKFF.

In this sample, this clonotype turned up a few times. The chain uses TRBV7-4 and TRBJ2-1; TRBD2 matches at 8 bases. J gave up 9 bases and V 4 bases, and 17 bases lay outside the gene matches. The CDR3 runs to 17 residues. Germline CDR1 and CDR2: SGHVT and SQSDAQ. The CDR3 is CASSYPPGLGVHSEQFF. DNA of the CDR3: TGTGCCAGCAGCTATCCTCCGGGACTAGGCGTCCATAGTGAGCAGTTCTTC.

The J gene is TRBJ2-7, the V gene TRBV15; possibly TRBD2 for D (6 bases). The CDR3 runs 20 residues. V lost 2 bases, J lost 0 bases, and 26 bases lay in between. Germline lookup yields CDR1 LNHNV and CDR2 YYDKDF (reference sequence). CDR3 DNA sequence: TGTGCCACCAGCAGATGGGGGGATCAGGGAGTACCTCGCTTCTCCTACGAGCAGTACTTC. Translated: CATSRWGDQGVPRFSYEQYF.

The chain links TRBV10-3 to TRBJ2-5; 10 bases line up with TRBD2. V gave up 10 bases and J gave up 1 base; unmatched junction bases: 6. Germline-derived CDR1 and CDR2 are ENHRY and SYGVKD. This CDR3 contains 14 residues. The chain's CDR3 is CATATSGRQETQYF. In DNA, the CDR3 is TGTGCCACCGCGACTAGCGGGCGCCAAGAGACCCAGTACTTC.

The chain has TRBV12-3 or TRBV12-4 and TRBJ1-5; D ambiguous. The V end lost 6 bases, the J end lost 7 bases, and 10 bases lay between the germline ends. This CDR3 spans 12 amino acids. The DNA of the CDR3 is TGTGCCAGCAGAAAGGAGGCCCAGCCCCAGCATTTT. Translation gives CASRKEAQPQHF.

The chain has TRBV4-2 and TRBJ2-1; D ambiguous. The CDR3 totals 15 residues. Per germline, CDR1 LGHNA and CDR2 YNFKEQ. Trimming shortened V by 0 bases and J by 0 bases, and 6 bases separated the two germline ends. CDR3 in amino acids: CASSQDRFSYNEQFF. CDR3 DNA sequence: TGTGCCAGCAGCCAAGATCGGTTCTCCTACAATGAGCAGTTCTTC.

This clonotype was seen repeatedly, ten times or more. The chain recombines TRBV5-1 with TRBJ1-1; tentatively, D is TRBD1 (5 bases). With 5 bases removed from V and 3 bases from J, the gap between germline ends came to 11 bases. Germline CDR1 reads SGHRS; CDR2 reads YFSETQ. The CDR3 runs 13 residues. In nucleotides, the CDR3 is TGCGCCAGCAGTTTCAGGGAGGACACTGAAGCTTTCTTT. It yields the protein CASSFREDTEAFF. The full variable domain, rest sourced from reference TRBV5-1 and TRBJ1-1, is KAGVTQTPRYLIKTRGQQVTLSCSPISGHRSVSWYQQTPGQGLQFLFEYFSETQRNKGNFPGRFSGRQFSNSRSEMNVSTLELGDSALYLCASSFREDTEAFFGQGTRLTVV.

Here the CDR3 reads CSAATGDTIYF. CDR3 DNA sequence: TGCAGTGCTGCCACCGGGGACACCATATATTTT. V gene TRBV20-1 combines with J gene TRBJ1-3; D uncertain. CDR3 length equals 11 residues. CDR1 is DFQATT, CDR2 SNEGSKA, per germline (reference sequence). With 5 bases removed from V and 8 bases from J, the gap between germline ends came to 10 bases.

The V and J genes are TRBV11-2 and TRBJ1-2; 8 bases match TRBD1. CDR1 and CDR2 from the germline V gene are SGHAT and FQNNGV. V lost 5 bases and J lost 5; bases outside the gene matches: 7. There are 14 residues in the CDR3. The CDR3 DNA reads as TGTGCCAGCAGCCTTGACAGGGGCAGTTATGGCTACACCTTC. Protein: CASSLDRGSYGYTF.

This clonotype was detected a few times. The rearrangement links TRBV27 to TRBJ2-1; 8 bases are shared with TRBD2. The V segment lost 5 bases and the J segment 0 bases; nucleotides outside the gene matches: 3. In germline, CDR1 is MNHEY, CDR2 SMNVEV (reference sequence). CDR3 length equals 15 residues. DNA for the CDR3: TGTGCCAGCAGTCAGCGGGGGAGCTCCTACAATGAGCAGTTCTTC. Residues: CASSQRGSSYNEQFF.

This rearrangement joins TRBV20-1 to TRBJ2-7; D gene ambiguous. The CDR3 spans 14 residues. The ends were cut back, 3 bases at V and 3 bases at J, with 15 bases in the middle. In germline, CDR1 is DFQATT, CDR2 SNEGSKA (reference sequence). The CDR3 region is CSASGAATFYEQYF. CDR3 sequence (DNA): TGCAGTGCTAGTGGCGCGGCCACCTTCTACGAGCAGTACTTC.

This clonotype was observed many times. The V call is TRBV20-1, the J call TRBJ2-1; D is possibly TRBD1 (6 bases). The V gene's germline CDR1 is DFQATT and CDR2 SNEGSKA (reference sequence). Trimming took 1 base from V and 10 from J, leaving 11 bases between them. The CDR3 is 12 residues long. The CDR3 DNA reads as TGCAGTGCTAGAGGGGGACACCCCGAGCAGTTCTTC. This codes for CSARGGHPEQFF.

This chain joins TRBV7-3 and TRBJ2-1, with D perhaps matching TRBD1 (5 bases). The V end was cut by 2 bases, the J end by 1 base, with 12 bases between. The CDR3 is made up of 16 amino acids. Looked up from germline, CDR1 is SGHTA and CDR2 is FQGTGA. DNA for the CDR3: TGTGCCAGCAGCTTAGCCCCGACAGTTTCCTACAATGAGCAGTTCTTC. Its protein product is CASSLAPTVSYNEQFF.

This clonotype turned up a few times. The rearrangement links TRBV12-3 or TRBV12-4 to TRBJ2-1; 14 bases align to TRBD2. The CDR3 loop spans 17 amino acids. J lost 8 bases, V lost 6 bases, and 12 bases had no gene match. Here the CDR3 DNA reads TGTGCCAGCAGCCTAACCCCAGGACTAGCGGGGGGAGATGAGCAGTTCTTC. Translation gives CASSLTPGLAGGDEQFF.

This clonotype occurred a few times. The rearrangement joins TRBV6-1 to TRBJ2-1; D may be TRBD1 or TRBD2 (5 bases each). The CDR3 spans 13 residues. Germline lookup yields CDR1 MNHNS and CDR2 SASEGT. V lost 6 bases to trimming and J lost 7 bases, with 13 bases between them. The CDR3 coding sequence is TGTGCCAGCAGAGGGGTTGGACTGAATGAGCAGTTCTTC. Protein: CASRGVGLNEQFF.

The chain uses TRBV12-3 or TRBV12-4 and TRBJ1-1; a weak D match, TRBD1 (5 bases). The CDR3 covers 14 residues. The V gene lost 6 bases and the J gene lost 3 bases, with 14 bases spanning the gap. CDR3 residues: CASRDRLGDTEAFF. The DNA for the CDR3 is TGTGCCAGCAGGGACCGGCTAGGGGACACTGAAGCTTTCTTT.